This record covers a single T cell receptor beta chain. The antigen remains unidentified. The source of the sample is a study of PD-L1 blockade in urothelial cancer. Turning to the study itself: Blood analysis was done at 3 weeks (second dose) and 6 weeks after treatment began.

Trimming cost V 5 bases and J 4 bases; bases outside gene matches: 10. Germline V gene sequence: CDR1 LNHDA, CDR2 SQIVND (reference sequence). The CDR3 is 16 residues long. Study outcomes and limitations: In blood at 3 weeks, tumor-associated clones expanded more among patients with durable benefit.

Time point reported: peripheral blood 6 weeks after treatment start. TCRdb's table, derived via immunoSEQ multiplex PCR, lists solely in-frame clones and lacks some. The table records 95,000 to 150,000 clones, approximately 85% of them present only once. The sample consisted of PBMCs, taken around atezolizumab (anti-PD-L1) treatment. The receptor was derived from a man aged 50 to 59 with urothelial cancer. This chain joins TRBV19 and TRBJ2-1; 8 bases fit TRBD2. The CDR3 DNA reads as TGTGCCAGTAGTGTCATCCAGACTAGCGTGTACAATGAGCAGTTCTTC. Translated, it gives CASSVIQTSVYNEQFF.